Presented here are 17 T cell receptor beta chains from one specimen sequenced in a study of read filtering for tumor transcriptome and immune sequencing. Molecular barcoded adaptors covering alpha/delta and beta/gamma chains were used on roughly 370 ng RNA. From the reads, TCRdb called clonotypes with MiXCR, one entry per CDR3 protein. There are fewer than 50,000 distinct CDR3 sequences in the sample; roughly 12% occur only once, and around 28% lies in the top ten. Material for sequencing was a population of CD138-negative cells sorted from bone marrow. Source of these receptors: a donor aged 40 or older with multiple myeloma.

On this clonotype itself: A read error may account for a junction end that differs from germline. The J gene is TRBJ2-5, the V gene TRBV3-1; D possibly corresponds to TRBD2 (6 bases). This CDR3 region has 15 residues. Per germline, CDR1 LGHDT and CDR2 YNNKEL (reference sequence). The CDR3: CASSQGSGAVEIQYF. CDR3 nucleotides: TGTGCCAGCAGCCAAGGGTCGGGAGCGGTAGAGATCCAGTACTTC.

This clonotype was picked up many times. This chain uses TRBV5-1 with TRBJ2-3, with 8 nucleotides matching TRBD1. J was trimmed by 4 bases and V by 0 bases; bases with no gene match: 4. Germline CDR1 and CDR2: SGHRS and YFSETQ. The length of the CDR3 is 15 residues. This CDR3 is CASSLGRTGSDTQYF. CDR3 nucleotides: TGCGCCAGCAGCTTGGGGCGGACAGGGTCAGATACGCAGTATTTT.

Turning to this clonotype: Here the CDR3 omits its conserved ending phenylalanine or tryptophan, so a read error is the likely source. The gene calls are TRBV27 and TRBJ2-5; D is unclear. Between the trimmed V and J ends, which lost 6 bases and 4 bases, there was a span of 15 bases. CDR1 is MNHEY, CDR2 SMNVEV, per germline (reference sequence). This CDR3 contains 14 residues. As DNA, the CDR3 is TGTGCCAGCAGCTTAATGACTGCATCAGAGACCCAGTACCTC. It encodes CASSLMTASETQYL.

In its sample, this clonotype was seen many times. The chain employs TRBV12-3 or TRBV12-4 and TRBJ1-1, with a tentative D call TRBD1 (5 bases). V lost 6 bases and J lost 6, with 14 bases in between. The CDR3 sequence is 13 residues long. The CDR3 DNA reads TGTGCCAGCAGGGGGACGGACGTCGCTGAAGCTTTCTTT. It encodes CASRGTDVAEAFF.

The table lists this clonotype with many counts. Since a much larger clone is just one base distant, this may be a read error. The chain joins TRBV10-3 to TRBJ2-1; 8 bases fit TRBD2. The V gene's germline CDR1 is ENHRY and CDR2 SYGVKD. The CDR3 length is 16 residues. The CDR3 region has the DNA TGTGCCATCAGTAAACTAGCGGCAAGCTCCTACAATGAGCAGCTCTTC. Residues: CAISKLAASSYNEQLF.

Worth noting for this clonotype: With only one base between it and a far larger clone, this is likely a read error. The chain couples TRBV7-3 to TRBJ2-5, with TRBD1 as a possible D gene (6 bases). Deletions cut 2 bases from V and 5 bases from J, with 18 bases between. This CDR3 spans 16 amino acids. CDR1 SGHTA and CDR2 FQGTGA come from the germline V gene. DNA of the CDR3: TGTGCCAGCAGCTTATTGGGTCCAACAGGGTTGGAGACCCAGTACTTC. Translated: CASSLLGPTGLETQYF. The full variable domain, completed using reference TRBV7-3 and TRBJ2-5, is GAGVSQTPSNKVTEKGKYVELRCDPISGHTALYWYRQSLGQGPEFLIYFQGTGAADDSGLPNDRFFAVRPEGSVSTLKIQRTERGDSAVYLCASSLLGPTGLETQYFGPGTRLLVL.

Many counts were recorded for this clonotype. This chain connects TRBV5-6 to TRBJ2-1, with no clear D. Per the germline V gene, CDR1 is SGHDT and CDR2 is YYEEEE. CDR3 length: 12 residues. The ends were cut back, 6 bases at V and 10 bases at J, with 14 bases in the middle. This chain's CDR3 is CASNELSEEQFF. CDR3 bases: TGTGCCAGCAACGAGCTGTCGGAAGAGCAGTTCTTC.

This clonotype was found a few times. This chain connects TRBV20-1 to TRBJ2-2, with D perhaps being TRBD1 or TRBD2 (6 bases each). CDR1 DFQATT and CDR2 SNEGSKA come from the germline V gene (reference sequence). The CDR3 extends over 14 amino acids. Trimming removed 6 bases from V and 0 bases from J, with 11 bases in between. As DNA, the CDR3 is TGCAGTGCCCCCGGGGGCGCGAACACCGGGGAGCTGTTTTTT. This encodes CSAPGGANTGELFF.

This clonotype was recorded at least ten times. The rearrangement joins TRBV19 to TRBJ2-1; weak D call: TRBD1 (6 bases). The CDR3 covers 14 residues. V was clipped by 7 bases and J by 7 bases, with 17 bases between them. The germline V gene encodes CDR1 LNHDA and CDR2 SQIVND (reference sequence). CDR3 protein: CASTGQTRRNEQFF. The CDR3 bases are TGTGCCAGTACGGGACAAACTCGGCGAAATGAGCAGTTCTTC.

This clonotype was seen ten or more times. The DNA of the CDR3 is TGTGCCAGCAGTCGAACCCAGACAGGACTGCTCAACAATCAGCCCCAGCATTTT. Translated: CASSRTQTGLLNNQPQHF. This chain links TRBV6-5 with TRBJ1-5; the D gene is possibly TRBD1 (6 bases). CDR1 MNHEY and CDR2 SVGAGI come from the germline V gene. V was clipped by 5 bases and J by 3 bases, with 23 bases between them. This CDR3 is 18 amino acids long.

This clonotype was counted at least ten times. The J gene is TRBJ1-1, the V gene TRBV24-1; D is uncertain. The CDR3 is 13 amino acids. The germline V gene has CDR1 KGHDR and CDR2 SFDVKD. Between the trimmed V and J ends, which lost 3 bases and 6 bases, there was a span of 10 bases. The CDR3 coding sequence is TGTGCCACCAGTGATCCCGGGAAAGCTGAAGCTTTCTTT. Encoded protein: CATSDPGKAEAFF.

This clonotype was found many times. The V and J genes are TRBV11-2 and TRBJ2-1; the match to TRBD2 covers 8 bases. V lost 5 bases to trimming and J lost 6 bases; unmatched junction nucleotides: 6. Germline V lookup: CDR1 SGHAT, CDR2 FQNNGV. This CDR3 region has 14 residues. The CDR3 loop reads CASSPGLVGNEQFF. DNA for the CDR3: TGTGCCAGCAGCCCGGGACTAGTGGGCAATGAGCAGTTCTTC.

This clonotype was detected ten times or more. V gene TRBV7-3 combines with J gene TRBJ2-1, with 8 nucleotides matching TRBD2. The CDR3 spans 16 residues. Germline V CDR1 and CDR2: SGHTA, FQGTGA. Trimming took 5 bases from V and 4 from J; bases not matched to a gene: 10. The chain's CDR3 is CASSPRGEREYNEQFF. The CDR3 DNA sequence: TGTGCCAGCAGCCCCCGGGGAGAGCGGGAGTACAATGAGCAGTTCTTC. Supplemented by reference TRBV7-3 and TRBJ2-1, the full variable domain reads GAGVSQTPSNKVTEKGKYVELRCDPISGHTALYWYRQSLGQGPEFLIYFQGTGAADDSGLPNDRFFAVRPEGSVSTLKIQRTERGDSAVYLCASSPRGEREYNEQFFGPGTRLTVL.

This clonotype was seen more than once but under ten times. Since a much larger clone is just one base distant, this may be a read error. The J gene is TRBJ2-1, the V gene TRBV5-1, with TRBD2 as a possible D gene (5 bases). The CDR3 has 16 residues. V was trimmed by 1 base and J by 3 bases, leaving 14 bases between them. Germline CDR1 and CDR2: SGHRS and YFSETQ. The CDR3 region has the DNA TGCGCCAGCAGCTTGTTAGCGTCCGTCTTCTACAATGAGCAGTTCTTC. This gives the protein CASSLLASVFYNEQFF.

This clonotype was seen many times. The J gene is TRBJ2-1, the V gene TRBV25-1; possibly TRBD1 for D (5 bases). CDR1 and CDR2 from the germline V gene are MGHDK and SYGVNS. The CDR3 runs to 15 residues. V lost 3 bases and J lost 6, with 15 bases in between. For the CDR3, the DNA is TGTGCCAGCAGTGATTTGGGGCTGGGTTTCAATGAGCAGTTCTTC. Protein product: CASSDLGLGFNEQFF.

This clonotype came up a few times. J is TRBJ1-5 and V is TRBV28, with D hard to call. Germline CDR1 is MDHEN and CDR2 is SYDVKM. The V and J ends lost 2 bases and 0 bases respectively, with 8 bases between them. The CDR3 is 15 residues long. CDR3 amino acids: CASSLTGFSNQPQHF. The CDR3 nucleotides are TGTGCCAGCAGTTTAACCGGGTTTAGCAATCAGCCCCAGCATTTT.

In this sample, this clonotype turned up many times. This chain uses TRBV19 with TRBJ2-1, with TRBD2 matching over 12 bases. From germline, CDR1 is LNHDA and CDR2 SQIVND (reference sequence). This CDR3 region has 15 residues. V shed 3 bases and J 5 bases; nucleotides not matched to a gene: 2. CDR3 sequence (DNA): TGTGCCAGTAGTATGCGGACTAGCGGGAACAATGAGCAGTTCTTC. It yields the protein CASSMRTSGNNEQFF.